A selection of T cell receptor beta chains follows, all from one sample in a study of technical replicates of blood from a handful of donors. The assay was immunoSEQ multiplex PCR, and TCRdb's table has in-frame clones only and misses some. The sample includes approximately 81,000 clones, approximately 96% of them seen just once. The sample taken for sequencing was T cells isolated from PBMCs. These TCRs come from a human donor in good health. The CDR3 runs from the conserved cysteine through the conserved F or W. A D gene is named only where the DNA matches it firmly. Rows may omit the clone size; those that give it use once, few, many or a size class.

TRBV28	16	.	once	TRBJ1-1	CASSLPYRELDTEAFF	TGTGCCAGCAGTCTCCCCTACAGGGAACTAGACACTGAAGCTTTCTTT
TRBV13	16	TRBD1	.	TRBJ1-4	CASSGFRDSAYEKLFF	TGTGCCAGCAGCGGGTTCCGGGACAGCGCTTATGAAAAACTGTTTTTT
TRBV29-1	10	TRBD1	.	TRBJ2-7	CSAVGQVQYF	TGCAGCGCCGTAGGACAGGTGCAGTACTTC
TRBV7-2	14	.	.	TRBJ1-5	CASSLGDIYQPQHF	TGTGCCAGCAGCTTAGGGGACATTTATCAGCCCCAGCATTTT
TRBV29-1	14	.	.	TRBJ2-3	CSVDISDSTDTQYF	TGCAGCGTCGATATCAGCGATAGCACAGATACGCAGTATTTT
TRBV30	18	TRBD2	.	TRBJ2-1	CAWRTRQGRLAGGYEQFF	TGTGCCTGGAGAACCAGACAGGGGAGACTAGCGGGAGGCTATGAGCAGTTCTTC
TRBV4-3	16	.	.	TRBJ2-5	CASSQFPGDPKETQYF	TGCGCCAGCAGCCAGTTCCCGGGGGACCCCAAAGAGACCCAGTACTTC
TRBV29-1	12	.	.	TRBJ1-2	CSVEDSGRGYTF	TGCAGCGTTGAAGATTCAGGCAGGGGCTACACCTTC
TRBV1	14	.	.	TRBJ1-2	CTSSLKGGKGGYTF	TGCACCAGCAGCCTTAAGGGAGGTAAGGGCGGCTACACCTTC
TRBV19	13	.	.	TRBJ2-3	CASMGRSTDTQYF	TGTGCCAGTATGGGCAGGAGCACAGATACGCAGTATTTT
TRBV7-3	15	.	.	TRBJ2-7	CASSLGILQGSEQYF	TGTGCCAGCAGCTTGGGTATCCTACAGGGTTCCGAGCAGTACTTC
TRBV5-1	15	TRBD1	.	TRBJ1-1	CASSSQGVLNTEAFF	TGCGCCAGCAGCTCTCAGGGGGTGCTGAACACTGAAGCTTTCTTT
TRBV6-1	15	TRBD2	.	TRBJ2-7	CASSEATSGSYEQYF	TGTGCCAGCAGTGAAGCGACTAGCGGAAGCTACGAGCAGTACTTC
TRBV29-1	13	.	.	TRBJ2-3	CSVEGVRADTQYF	TGCAGCGTTGAAGGGGTGAGGGCAGATACGCAGTATTTT
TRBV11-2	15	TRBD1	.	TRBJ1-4	CASRPTGGLDEKLFF	TGTGCCAGCAGGCCGACAGGGGGGTTAGATGAAAAACTGTTTTTT
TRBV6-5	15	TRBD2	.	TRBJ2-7	CASSYGTSGSYEQYF	TGTGCCAGCAGTTACGGGACTAGCGGATCCTACGAGCAGTACTTC
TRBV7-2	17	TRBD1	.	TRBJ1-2	CASSLATGGPPNYGYTF	TGTGCCAGCAGCTTAGCTACAGGGGGCCCGCCTAACTATGGCTACACCTTC
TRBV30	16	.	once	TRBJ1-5	CAWSVGAGPGNQPQHF	TGTGCCTGGAGTGTTGGGGCAGGGCCGGGCAATCAGCCCCAGCATTTT
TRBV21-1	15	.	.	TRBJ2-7	CASSHREEGTDEQYF	TGTGCCAGCAGCCATAGGGAAGAGGGTACCGACGAGCAGTACTTC
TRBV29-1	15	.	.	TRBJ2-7	CSVLKGGGIAYEQYF	TGCAGCGTTCTAAAGGGGGGGGGAATCGCCTACGAGCAGTACTTC
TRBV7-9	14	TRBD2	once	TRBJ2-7	CASSPLAGLGEQYF	TGTGCCAGCAGCCCTTTAGCGGGACTGGGGGAGCAGTACTTC
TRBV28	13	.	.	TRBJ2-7	CASSLDYRGEQYF	TGTGCCAGCAGTTTAGACTACCGGGGCGAGCAGTACTTC
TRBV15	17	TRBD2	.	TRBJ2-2	CATSRGGRPLYTGELFF	TGTGCCACCAGCAGGGGGGGGAGACCCCTTTACACCGGGGAGCTGTTTTTT
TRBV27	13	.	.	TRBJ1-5	CASSLQGTQPQHF	TGTGCCAGCAGTTTACAGGGAACTCAGCCCCAGCATTTT
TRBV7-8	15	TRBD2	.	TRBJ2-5	CASSLNSGSFETQYF	TGTGCCAGCAGCTTAAATAGCGGGAGTTTTGAGACCCAGTACTTC
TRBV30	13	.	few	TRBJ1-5	CAWDQGQDQPQHF	TGTGCCTGGGACCAGGGTCAGGATCAGCCCCAGCATTTT